The 22 T cell receptor beta chains reported below all come from one sample, sequenced in a study of shared clonotypes between healthy human individuals (dated by TCRdb to about 2020). Library generation was performed with the immunoSEQ multiplex PCR assay. The immuneACCESS repertoire file appears here via TCRdb, limited to in-frame rearrangements. These files lack a portion of the clones; in checked studies, under half of the deficit traces to unresolved V genes, and the cause of the others is not known. A total of around 690,000 clones appear in this sample, around 90% of them only once. The top ten constitute 34% of the sample. Input material: memory CD8+ T cells from PBMCs. The cell subset or site label on this specimen signifies: CD45RO+ cells pooled with CCR7-negative TemRA cells. The receptor set was obtained from a man between 18 and 35 years old in good health. Some clones in this sample may be carry-over from other donors' samples.

This clone was seen once. The rearrangement joins TRBV5-1 to TRBJ1-2; D gene ambiguous. V was pared by 0 bases and J by 0 bases, with 9 bases between. Looked up from germline, CDR1 is SGHRS and CDR2 is YFSETQ. The CDR3 loop spans 15 amino acids. As DNA, the CDR3 is TGCGCCAGCAGCTTGGTTCCGCCGGCTAACTATGGCTACACCTTC. It yields the protein CASSLVPPANYGYTF. Based on the CDR3 plus reference TRBV5-1 and TRBJ1-2, the full variable domain is KAGVTQTPRYLIKTRGQQVTLSCSPISGHRSVSWYQQTPGQGLQFLFEYFSETQRNKGNFPGRFSGRQFSNSRSEMNVSTLELGDSALYLCASSLVPPANYGYTFGSGTRLTVV.

V gene TRBV28 combines with J gene TRBJ1-1, with D possibly TRBD1 on 6 matching bases. Trimming left V 3 bases short and J 7 bases short, with 21 bases between. CDR1 MDHEN and CDR2 SYDVKM come from the germline V gene. The CDR3 consists of 16 residues. The CDR3 protein is CASSFPPWEGVGEAFF. DNA for the CDR3: TGTGCCAGCAGTTTTCCCCCATGGGAGGGGGTTGGTGAAGCTTTCTTT.

The V and J genes are TRBV7-2 and TRBJ2-7; D may match TRBD1 or TRBD2 (6 bases each). This CDR3 contains 15 residues. V was shortened by 1 base and J by 2 bases, with 12 bases between the two germline ends. The germline gives CDR1 SGHTA, CDR2 FQGNSA. The CDR3 reads CASSLVGGWTYEQYF. The CDR3 DNA sequence: TGTGCCAGCAGCTTAGTCGGGGGCTGGACCTACGAGCAGTACTTC.

This chain uses TRBV27 with TRBJ2-1, with D perhaps TRBD2 (5 bases). With 6 bases removed from V and 0 bases from J, the gap between germline ends came to 12 bases. CDR1 is MNHEY and CDR2 is SMNVEV in the germline V gene (reference sequence). This CDR3 has 15 residues. CDR3 protein: CASRPSPNSYNEQFF. The DNA of the CDR3 is TGTGCCAGCAGACCTAGCCCAAACTCCTACAATGAGCAGTTCTTC.

This clone was seen just once. The V and J genes are TRBV11-2 and TRBJ1-2; D call uncertain. In germline, CDR1 is SGHAT, CDR2 FQNNGV. Trimming stripped 1 base from V and 8 bases from J, with 14 bases between. The CDR3 loop spans 14 amino acids. Written as DNA, the CDR3 is TGTGCCAGCAGCTTAGCAAAAGGGCTGAGGGGCTACACCTTC. This codes for CASSLAKGLRGYTF. Supplemented by reference TRBV11-2 and TRBJ1-2, the full variable domain reads EAGVAQSPRYKIIEKRQSVAFWCNPISGHATLYWYQQILGQGPKLLIQFQNNGVVDDSQLPKDRFSAERLKGVDSTLKIQPAKLEDSAVYLCASSLAKGLRGYTFGSGTRLTVV.

The chain joins TRBV7-7 to TRBJ2-1; 7 bases fit TRBD2. The V and J ends lost 3 bases and 7 bases, in that order; junction bases with no gene match: 3. The CDR3 loop spans 13 amino acids. Germline assignment: CDR1 SSHAT and CDR2 FNYEAQ (reference sequence). The CDR3 region has the DNA TGTGCCAGCAGCTTTTTGGGAGGGAATGAGCAGTTCTTC. Translated: CASSFLGGNEQFF.

The rearrangement uses TRBV29-1 and TRBJ1-2, with D perhaps TRBD1 (6 bases). Germline V lookup: CDR1 SQVTM, CDR2 ANQGSEA. The CDR3 runs 14 residues. Trimming pared 4 bases from V and 7 bases from J, leaving 19 bases between. CDR3 residues: CSVALQGTTRGYTF. The CDR3 bases are TGCAGCGTTGCTCTACAGGGCACGACTCGTGGCTACACCTTC.

The V call is TRBV6-5, the J call TRBJ1-1; D is perhaps TRBD1 (6 bases). In germline, CDR1 is MNHEY, CDR2 SVGAGI. The CDR3 runs 15 residues. The V end was cut by 7 bases, the J end by 1 base, with 16 bases between. The CDR3 DNA reads TGTGCCAGCACCCCCTGGCGGGGGGCGAACACTGAAGCTTTCTTT. Protein: CASTPWRGANTEAFF.

The J gene is TRBJ2-5, the V gene TRBV7-9; D unclear. The J call may be mistaken, given a closer DNA end match to TRBJ2-7. Germline loops: CDR1 SEHNR, CDR2 FQNEAQ (reference sequence). The CDR3 covers 15 residues. The CDR3 region is CASSQIDSGTYEQYF. The CDR3 DNA reads as TGTGCCAGCAGCCAAATTGATTCGGGCACCTACGAGCAGTACTTC.

About this clone: The sample contains more than one DNA sequence encoding this CDR3. V is TRBV6-5 and J is TRBJ2-1; D ambiguous. The CDR3 has 15 residues. V lost 0 bases and J 2 bases, leaving 8 bases between the germline ends. Germline V gene lookup returns CDR1 MNHEY and CDR2 SVGAGI. CDR3 protein: CASSYSRGAYNEQFF. The CDR3 coding sequence is TGTGCCAGCAGTTACTCACGCGGCGCCTACAATGAGCAGTTCTTC.

This rearrangement joins TRBV6-1 to TRBJ2-7; tentative D call: TRBD1 (5 bases). CDR1 MNHNS and CDR2 SASEGT come from the germline V gene. Trimming took off 4 bases at V and 2 bases at J, with 12 bases between the two ends. The CDR3 has 14 residues. CDR3 DNA sequence: TGTGCCAGCAGTGGGCTGGGGCAGGCCTACGAGCAGTACTTC. It is translated as CASSGLGQAYEQYF.

V usage is TRBV19 and J usage is TRBJ1-5; D remains unclear. Trimming pared 4 bases from V and 1 base from J, leaving 14 bases between. Germline V gene data show CDR1 as LNHDA and CDR2 as SQIVND (reference sequence). The CDR3 covers 16 residues. CDR3 region: CASSTLRRESNQPQHF. The CDR3 DNA follows: TGTGCCAGTAGTACTCTCCGGAGGGAAAGCAATCAGCCCCAGCATTTT.

This clone appeared once. CDR3 sequence (DNA): TGTGCCAGCAGTTTCCGGGGACCAGGGGGCAGCGATGAAAAACTGTTTTTT. This translates into CASSFRGPGGSDEKLFF. The chain uses TRBV28 and TRBJ1-4, with 8 bases that match TRBD1. V lost 3 bases to trimming and J lost 6 bases; unmatched junction nucleotides: 12. The germline V gene encodes CDR1 MDHEN and CDR2 SYDVKM. CDR3 length: 17 amino acids.

The chain joins TRBV15 to TRBJ2-7; the match to TRBD1 covers 8 bases. Germline V gene data show CDR1 as LNHNV and CDR2 as YYDKDF (reference sequence). The V gene end was trimmed by 2 bases and the J gene end by 4 bases; junction bases not matched to a gene: 1. This CDR3 has 13 amino acids. The CDR3 spells CATSRRTGYEQYF. DNA of the CDR3: TGTGCCACCAGCAGAAGGACAGGGTACGAGCAGTACTTC.

The genes are TRBV29-1 and TRBJ2-2; possible D gene TRBD1, 6 bases. Per germline, CDR1 SQVTM and CDR2 ANQGSEA. V was cut by 7 bases and J by 5 bases, with 17 bases left in between. The CDR3 runs to 14 residues. CDR3 amino acids: CSAGATGLTGELFF. For the CDR3, the DNA is TGCAGCGCCGGAGCAACAGGGCTTACCGGGGAGCTGTTTTTT.

The rearrangement links TRBV7-3 to TRBJ2-1; 8 bases are shared with TRBD1. V lost 4 bases to trimming and J lost 3 bases; unmatched junction nucleotides: 2. The CDR3 runs 14 residues. In germline, CDR1 is SGHTA, CDR2 FQGTGA. The CDR3 sequence: CASSSGGNYNEQFF. Written as DNA, the CDR3 is TGTGCCAGCAGCTCAGGGGGCAACTACAATGAGCAGTTCTTC.

This clone was found a few times. The V and J genes are TRBV10-1 and TRBJ1-1; D is unclear. V lost 3 bases and J 1 base, leaving 6 bases between the germline ends. The CDR3 runs to 13 residues. Germline-derived CDR1 and CDR2 are WNHNN and SYGVQD (reference sequence). The CDR3 DNA reads TGCGCCAGCAGTGAATCGGGGAACACTGAAGCTTTCTTT. Translated: CASSESGNTEAFF.

The genes are TRBV5-3 and TRBJ2-7; 9 positions match TRBD1. TRBV5-3 is annotated as an ORF whose role is uncertain. This CDR3 has 18 residues. The J segment lost 0 bases and the V segment lost 5 bases, leaving 15 bases of the junction unmatched. CDR3 loop: CARSSRLGTGCVSYEQYF. The CDR3 DNA is TGTGCCAGAAGTTCGCGGCTCGGGACAGGGTGCGTCTCCTACGAGCAGTACTTC.

V and J are TRBV9 and TRBJ2-7, with TRBD1 as a possible D gene (7 bases). The germline gives CDR1 SGDLS, CDR2 YYNGEE. This CDR3 is built from 19 residues. V dropped 1 base and J dropped 3 bases, with 26 bases sitting between them. CDR3 residues: CASSVSGRQGGTGYYEQYF. In DNA, the CDR3 is TGTGCCAGCAGCGTATCAGGCCGGCAGGGGGGCACTGGTTACTACGAGCAGTACTTC.

The chain uses TRBV4-3 and TRBJ2-4, with D perhaps TRBD2 (5 bases). CDR3 length: 16 residues. V lost 0 bases, J lost 3 bases, and 12 bases lay in between. Germline V CDR1 and CDR2: LGHNA, YSLEER. Here the CDR3 DNA reads TGCGCCAGCAGCCAAGATTCCTCAGCGGACAAAAACATTCAGTACTTC. This sequence encodes CASSQDSSADKNIQYF.

This clone was recorded a few times. The rearrangement joins TRBV19 to TRBJ1-1; D may be TRBD1 (6 bases). V was trimmed by 5 bases and J by 8 bases, leaving 9 bases between them. Germline CDR1 and CDR2: LNHDA and SQIVND (reference sequence). This CDR3 spans 11 amino acids. The CDR3 here is CASSEDSEAFF. The CDR3 DNA reads as TGTGCCAGTAGTGAGGACAGCGAAGCTTTCTTT.

The chain joins TRBV7-9 to TRBJ2-7; a weak D match, TRBD1 (5 bases). This CDR3 region has 17 residues. CDR1 is SEHNR and CDR2 is FQNEAQ in the germline V gene (reference sequence). Trimming cost V 3 bases and J 2 bases, with 20 bases left between them. The CDR3 is CASSFSPVVDRAYEQYF. The CDR3 DNA is TGTGCCAGCAGCTTCTCCCCGGTGGTCGACAGAGCCTACGAGCAGTACTTC.